Listed below are T cell receptor beta chains from one sample, sequenced in a study of radiotherapy plus CTLA-4 blockade in lung cancer. The assay was immunoSEQ multiplex PCR, and TCRdb's table has in-frame clones only and misses some. The repertoire holds 70,000 to 90,000 clones, with roughly four fifths as singletons. Sequenced here: peripheral blood, sampled from a patient treated with radiotherapy plus ipilimumab. These receptor sequences come from a human donor with non-small cell lung cancer who had stable disease on radiotherapy plus ipilimumab. Each CDR3 is given with its conserved first and last residue. Each record gives: J gene, D gene, V gene, clone size, CDR3 protein, CDR3 DNA. D genes are given only for firm matches. The size field is filled for only some rows; it gives once, few, many or a size class.

J: TRBJ1-6
D: .
V: TRBV6-5
size: .
CDR3: CASSYRGDNSPLHF
DNA: TGTGCCAGCAGTTACAGGGGGGATAATTCACCCCTCCACTTT

J: TRBJ2-3
D: TRBD1
V: TRBV18
size: .
CDR3: CASSPDRENTQYF
DNA: TGTGCCAGCTCACCGGACAGGGAAAATACGCAGTATTTT

J: TRBJ2-7
D: TRBD1
V: TRBV15
size: .
CDR3: CATSSRTGDYEQYF
DNA: TGTGCCACCAGTTCCCGGACAGGGGACTACGAGCAGTACTTC

J: TRBJ1-5
D: .
V: TRBV28
size: .
CDR3: CASSLRGGNQPQHF
DNA: TGTGCCAGCAGTTTACGGGGCGGCAATCAGCCCCAGCATTTT

J: TRBJ2-3
D: .
V: TRBV27
size: .
CDR3: CASSFLVGAGDTQYF
DNA: TGTGCCAGCAGTTTTCTAGTCGGGGCAGGAGATACGCAGTATTTT

J: TRBJ2-7
D: TRBD2
V: TRBV18
size: .
CDR3: CASSPVRGLAGYEQYF
DNA: TGTGCCAGCTCACCGGTCCGCGGGCTAGCGGGGTACGAGCAGTACTTC

J: TRBJ1-2
D: .
V: TRBV19
size: few
CDR3: CASSLRGVYGYTF
DNA: TGTGCCAGTAGTCTCCGAGGGGTCTATGGCTACACCTTC

J: TRBJ2-3
D: TRBD2
V: TRBV6-6
size: .
CDR3: CASSYSRLAGADTQYF
DNA: TGTGCCAGCAGTTACTCGAGGCTAGCGGGGGCAGATACGCAGTATTTT

J: TRBJ2-3
D: TRBD2
V: TRBV4-2
size: once
CDR3: CASSQETGGYTDTQYF
DNA: TGTGCCAGCAGCCAAGAAACGGGAGGGTACACAGATACGCAGTATTTT

J: TRBJ2-7
D: TRBD1
V: TRBV5-4
size: .
CDR3: CASSPGQGADSYEQYF
DNA: TGTGCCAGCAGCCCTGGACAGGGGGCGGATTCCTACGAGCAGTACTTC

J: TRBJ2-2
D: TRBD1
V: TRBV7-9
size: .
CDR3: CASRLDRGDGELFF
DNA: TGTGCCAGCAGATTGGACAGGGGTGACGGGGAGCTGTTTTTT

J: TRBJ2-7
D: TRBD1
V: TRBV13
size: .
CDR3: CASSLAGGSYEQYF
DNA: TGTGCCAGCAGCTTAGCAGGGGGCTCCTACGAGCAGTACTTC

J: TRBJ2-3
D: .
V: TRBV6-5
size: .
CDR3: CASRVGTAREAQYF
DNA: TGTGCCAGCAGAGTTGGGACGGCCCGAGAAGCGCAGTATTTT

J: TRBJ2-1
D: TRBD2
V: TRBV10-1
size: .
CDR3: CASGAGGGREQFF
DNA: TGCGCCAGCGGCGCGGGGGGGGGCAGGGAGCAGTTCTTC

J: TRBJ1-2
D: .
V: TRBV28
size: .
CDR3: CASSFRRNYGYTF
DNA: TGTGCCAGCAGCTTTCGGCGGAACTATGGCTACACCTTC

J: TRBJ1-6
D: TRBD1
V: TRBV19
size: .
CDR3: CASSIQGGVSPLHF
DNA: TGTGCCAGTAGTATACAGGGGGGCGTTTCACCCCTCCACTTT

J: TRBJ1-3
D: .
V: TRBV19
size: .
CDR3: CASSRTRQRSSGNTIYF
DNA: TGTGCCAGTAGTAGAACACGACAGCGGAGCTCTGGAAACACCATATATTTT

J: TRBJ1-1
D: TRBD1
V: TRBV28
size: .
CDR3: CASRPTGTGFSAFF
DNA: TGTGCCAGCAGACCCACCGGGACAGGGTTTTCAGCTTTCTTT

J: TRBJ2-1
D: .
V: TRBV6-5
size: .
CDR3: CASSYSWGVEQFF
DNA: TGTGCCAGCAGTTACTCGTGGGGGGTTGAGCAGTTCTTC

J: TRBJ2-2
D: .
V: TRBV5-1
size: .
CDR3: CASSLGGANTGELFF
DNA: TGCGCCAGCAGCTTGGGCGGGGCGAACACCGGGGAGCTGTTTTTT

J: TRBJ1-1
D: .
V: TRBV30
size: .
CDR3: CAWSLRGGNTEAFF
DNA: TGTGCCTGGAGTTTAAGGGGTGGGAACACTGAAGCTTTCTTT

J: TRBJ1-6
D: .
V: TRBV7-2
size: once
CDR3: CASSLAVRSSYNSPLHF
DNA: TGTGCCAGCAGCTTAGCGGTCAGAAGCTCCTATAATTCACCCCTCCACTTT

J: TRBJ1-1
D: .
V: TRBV9
size: .
CDR3: CASSPGRGSEAFF
DNA: TGTGCCAGCAGCCCTGGAAGGGGGTCTGAAGCTTTCTTT

J: TRBJ2-2
D: TRBD2
V: TRBV9
size: once
CDR3: CASSVEGLRTGELFF
DNA: TGTGCCAGCAGCGTAGAGGGACTACGAACCGGGGAGCTGTTTTTT

J: TRBJ2-5
D: TRBD2
V: TRBV9
size: .
CDR3: CASSVSLAGGPETQYF
DNA: TGTGCCAGCAGCGTAAGTCTAGCGGGGGGGCCGGAGACCCAGTACTTC

J: TRBJ1-1
D: .
V: TRBV18
size: .
CDR3: CASSPPSAANTEAFF
DNA: TGTGCCAGCTCACCACCGTCGGCGGCGAACACTGAAGCTTTCTTT

J: TRBJ1-3
D: TRBD1
V: TRBV5-1
size: .
CDR3: CASSLSRQGSGNTIYF
DNA: TGCGCCAGCAGCCTGAGTAGACAGGGCTCTGGAAACACCATATATTTT

J: TRBJ1-1
D: TRBD1
V: TRBV28
size: .
CDR3: CASSHRGATEAFF
DNA: TGTGCCAGCAGTCACAGGGGTGCCACTGAAGCTTTCTTT

J: TRBJ1-2
D: .
V: TRBV19
size: .
CDR3: CASRDIGRYGYTF
DNA: TGTGCCAGTCGGGACATCGGCCGATATGGCTACACCTTC

J: TRBJ1-3
D: TRBD1
V: TRBV7-6
size: .
CDR3: CASSLGGRGSSGNTIYF
DNA: TGTGCCAGCAGCTTAGGTGGCAGGGGGAGCTCTGGAAACACCATATATTTT

J: TRBJ2-3
D: TRBD2
V: TRBV18
size: .
CDR3: CASSPLSAGGTDTQYF
DNA: TGTGCCAGCTCACCTCTTTCTGCGGGGGGGACAGATACGCAGTATTTT

J: TRBJ2-7
D: .
V: TRBV10-1
size: .
CDR3: CASSESGGNEQYF
DNA: TGCGCCAGCAGTGAGTCAGGGGGGAACGAGCAGTACTTC

J: TRBJ1-2
D: .
V: TRBV5-1
size: .
CDR3: CASSPRDALTYGYTF
DNA: TGCGCCAGCAGCCCGCGGGACGCTTTGACCTATGGCTACACCTTC

J: TRBJ1-5
D: .
V: TRBV6-1
size: .
CDR3: CASSYVASNQPQHF
DNA: TGTGCCAGCAGTTATGTGGCTAGCAATCAGCCCCAGCATTTT

J: TRBJ2-3
D: .
V: TRBV6-4
size: .
CDR3: CASSDLEGGTDTQYF
DNA: TGTGCCAGCAGTGACCTCGAAGGGGGCACAGATACGCAGTATTTT

J: TRBJ2-5
D: TRBD1
V: TRBV5-1
size: .
CDR3: CASSTGQGGTETQYF
DNA: TGCGCCAGCAGCACGGGACAGGGGGGGACGGAGACTCAGTACTTC

J: TRBJ2-7
D: TRBD1
V: TRBV6-5
size: .
CDR3: CASSTLGTGGYEQYF
DNA: TGTGCCAGCAGTACCCTCGGGACAGGGGGCTACGAGCAGTACTTC

J: TRBJ1-1
D: .
V: TRBV28
size: .
CDR3: CASSLIGGNTEAFF
DNA: TGTGCCAGCAGCCTAATAGGGGGGAACACTGAAGCTTTCTTT

J: TRBJ1-4
D: .
V: TRBV27
size: .
CDR3: CASSPSYATNEKLFF
DNA: TGTGCCAGCAGCCCTTCATACGCAACTAATGAAAAACTGTTTTTT

J: TRBJ1-2
D: .
V: TRBV5-1
size: .
CDR3: CASTTGAFNYGYTF
DNA: TGCGCCAGCACCACCGGGGCCTTTAACTATGGCTACACCTTC

J: TRBJ1-1
D: .
V: TRBV7-2
size: .
CDR3: CASRAGLNTEAFF
DNA: TGTGCCAGCAGGGCAGGGTTGAACACTGAAGCTTTCTTT

J: TRBJ1-1
D: TRBD1
V: TRBV27
size: .
CDR3: CASSPQGANTEAFF
DNA: TGTGCCAGCAGTCCACAGGGGGCGAACACTGAAGCTTTCTTT

J: TRBJ2-2
D: TRBD1
V: TRBV5-6
size: .
CDR3: CASSLPGQGNGELFF
DNA: TGTGCCAGCAGCTTACCGGGACAGGGCAACGGGGAGCTGTTTTTT

J: TRBJ1-5
D: .
V: TRBV4-1
size: .
CDR3: CASSQGVVGPQHF
DNA: TGCGCCAGCAGCCAAGGGGTCGTCGGGCCCCAGCATTTT

J: TRBJ1-2
D: .
V: TRBV6-5
size: .
CDR3: CANRGYPLGYTF
DNA: TGTGCCAATAGGGGATACCCGCTCGGCTACACCTTC

J: TRBJ2-1
D: .
V: TRBV4-2
size: once
CDR3: CASSQERLDSYNEQFF
DNA: TGTGCCAGCAGCCAAGAAAGACTCGATTCCTACAATGAGCAGTTCTTC

J: TRBJ2-7
D: TRBD2
V: TRBV7-9
size: .
CDR3: CASSNSGEAYEQYF
DNA: TGTGCCAGCAGCAACAGCGGGGAGGCCTACGAGCAGTACTTC

J: TRBJ2-1
D: TRBD1
V: TRBV6-5
size: .
CDR3: CASSYRPVQGNEQFF
DNA: TGTGCCAGCAGTTACCGCCCCGTACAGGGGAATGAGCAGTTCTTC

J: TRBJ2-7
D: .
V: TRBV19
size: .
CDR3: CASSMDSLYEQYF
DNA: TGTGCCAGTAGTATGGACAGTTTATACGAGCAGTACTTC

J: TRBJ1-3
D: .
V: TRBV7-2
size: .
CDR3: CASSLGQAGNTIYF
DNA: TGTGCCAGCAGCTTAGGGCAGGCTGGAAACACCATATATTTT

J: TRBJ2-7
D: .
V: TRBV27
size: .
CDR3: CASSLPSSTVEGEQYF
DNA: TGTGCCAGCAGTCTCCCATCTTCGACAGTTGAAGGCGAGCAGTACTTC

J: TRBJ2-7
D: TRBD2
V: TRBV7-9
size: .
CDR3: CASSRGLDSYEQYF
DNA: TGTGCCAGCAGCCGGGGACTAGATTCCTACGAGCAGTACTTC

J: TRBJ2-1
D: .
V: TRBV30
size: .
CDR3: CAWGGRYNEQFF
DNA: TGTGCCTGGGGGGGACGGTACAATGAGCAGTTCTTC

J: TRBJ1-1
D: .
V: TRBV7-2
size: .
CDR3: CASSPFPDKGEAFF
DNA: TGTGCCAGCAGCCCATTCCCGGACAAAGGGGAAGCTTTCTTT

J: TRBJ1-1
D: TRBD1
V: TRBV18
size: once
CDR3: CASSPLGPTGNSFSNTEAFF
DNA: TGTGCCAGCTCACCACTTGGTCCGACAGGGAACTCATTTTCGAACACTGAAGCTTTCTTT

J: TRBJ2-1
D: TRBD2
V: TRBV7-7
size: .
CDR3: CASSLGSVAGRAYNEQFF
DNA: TGTGCCAGCAGCTTAGGCAGTGTGGCAGGGAGGGCATACAATGAGCAGTTCTTC

J: TRBJ2-5
D: .
V: TRBV19
size: .
CDR3: CASSMIRGGTETQYF
DNA: TGTGCCAGTAGTATGATAAGGGGAGGTACGGAGACCCAGTACTTC

J: TRBJ1-4
D: TRBD1
V: TRBV10-2
size: .
CDR3: CASSDPDRDEKLFF
DNA: TGCGCCAGCAGTGATCCCGACAGGGATGAAAAACTGTTTTTT

J: TRBJ1-2
D: .
V: TRBV28
size: .
CDR3: CASIIPNYGYTF
DNA: TGTGCCAGCATAATACCGAACTATGGCTACACCTTC